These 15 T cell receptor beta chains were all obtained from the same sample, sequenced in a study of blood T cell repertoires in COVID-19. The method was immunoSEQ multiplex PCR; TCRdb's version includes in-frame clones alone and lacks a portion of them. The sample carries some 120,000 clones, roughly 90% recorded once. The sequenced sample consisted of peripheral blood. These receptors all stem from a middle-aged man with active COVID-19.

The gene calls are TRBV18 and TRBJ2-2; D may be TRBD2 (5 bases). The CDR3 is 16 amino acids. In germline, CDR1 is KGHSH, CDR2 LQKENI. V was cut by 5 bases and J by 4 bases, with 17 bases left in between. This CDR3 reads CASSFTSRGSTGELFF. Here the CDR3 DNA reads TGTGCCAGCTCATTTACATCTAGAGGGAGCACCGGGGAGCTGTTTTTT.

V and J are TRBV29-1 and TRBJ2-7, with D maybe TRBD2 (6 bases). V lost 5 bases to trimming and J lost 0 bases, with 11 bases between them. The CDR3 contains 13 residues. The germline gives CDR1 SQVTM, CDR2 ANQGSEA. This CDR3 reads CSVSRGLSYEQYF. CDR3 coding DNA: TGCAGCGTTTCACGGGGACTCTCCTACGAGCAGTACTTC.

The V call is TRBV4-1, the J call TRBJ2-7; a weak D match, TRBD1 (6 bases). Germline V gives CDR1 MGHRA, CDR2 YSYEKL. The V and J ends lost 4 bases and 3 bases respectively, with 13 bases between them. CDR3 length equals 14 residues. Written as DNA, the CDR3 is TGCGCCAGCAGCCTATCCCGAGGGGGCTACGAGCAGTACGTC. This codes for CASSLSRGGYEQYV.

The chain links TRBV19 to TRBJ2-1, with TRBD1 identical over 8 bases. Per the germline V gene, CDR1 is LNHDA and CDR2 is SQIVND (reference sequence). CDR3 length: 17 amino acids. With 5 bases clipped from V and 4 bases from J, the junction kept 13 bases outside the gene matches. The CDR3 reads CASSLIPGQAGYNEQFF. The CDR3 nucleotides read TGTGCCAGTAGTCTGATTCCGGGACAGGCCGGTTACAATGAGCAGTTCTTC.

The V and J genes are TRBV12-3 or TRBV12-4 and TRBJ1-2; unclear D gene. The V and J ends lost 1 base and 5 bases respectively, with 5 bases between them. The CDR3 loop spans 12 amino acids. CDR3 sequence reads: CASSLGEYGYTF. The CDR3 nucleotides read TGTGCCAGCAGTTTAGGCGAATATGGCTACACCTTC.

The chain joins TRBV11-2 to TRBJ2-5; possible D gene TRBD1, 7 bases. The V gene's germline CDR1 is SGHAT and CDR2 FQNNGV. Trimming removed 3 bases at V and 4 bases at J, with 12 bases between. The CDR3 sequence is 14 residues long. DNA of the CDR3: TGTGCCAGCAGCTTCCGACAGGGAGGAGAGACCCAGTACTTC. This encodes CASSFRQGGETQYF.

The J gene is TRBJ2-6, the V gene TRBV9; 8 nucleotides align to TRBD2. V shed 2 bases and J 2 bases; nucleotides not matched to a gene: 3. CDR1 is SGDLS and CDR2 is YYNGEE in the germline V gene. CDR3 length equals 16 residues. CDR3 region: CASSVRGGPGANVLTF. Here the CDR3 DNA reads TGTGCCAGCAGCGTTCGGGGGGGGCCTGGGGCCAACGTCCTGACTTTC.

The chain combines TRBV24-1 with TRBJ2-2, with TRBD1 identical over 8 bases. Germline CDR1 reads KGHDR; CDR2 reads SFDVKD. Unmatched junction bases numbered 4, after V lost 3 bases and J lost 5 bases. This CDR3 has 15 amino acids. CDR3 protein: CATSDVHRGTGELFF. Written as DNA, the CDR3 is TGTGCCACCAGTGATGTCCACAGGGGGACCGGGGAGCTGTTTTTT.

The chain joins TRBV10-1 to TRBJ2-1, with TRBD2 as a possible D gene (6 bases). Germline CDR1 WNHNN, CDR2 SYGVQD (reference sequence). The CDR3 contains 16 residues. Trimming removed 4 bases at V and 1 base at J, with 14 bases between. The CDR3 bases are TGCGCCAGCAGTGCCTATCGCGCGGGATCCTACAATGAGCAGTTCTTC. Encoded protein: CASSAYRAGSYNEQFF.

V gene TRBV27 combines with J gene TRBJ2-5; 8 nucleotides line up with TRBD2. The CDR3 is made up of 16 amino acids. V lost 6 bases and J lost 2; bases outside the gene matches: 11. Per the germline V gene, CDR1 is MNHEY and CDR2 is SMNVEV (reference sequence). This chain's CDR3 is CASRPSGTRRQETQYF. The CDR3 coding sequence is TGTGCCAGCAGACCTTCCGGGACTAGACGTCAAGAGACCCAGTACTTC.

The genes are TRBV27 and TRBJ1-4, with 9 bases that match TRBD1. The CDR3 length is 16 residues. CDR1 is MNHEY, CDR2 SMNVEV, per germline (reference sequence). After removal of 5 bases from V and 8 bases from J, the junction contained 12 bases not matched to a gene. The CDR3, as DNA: TGTGCCAGCAGTACCTACTGGACAGGGGTAAACGAAAAACTGTTTTTT. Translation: CASSTYWTGVNEKLFF.

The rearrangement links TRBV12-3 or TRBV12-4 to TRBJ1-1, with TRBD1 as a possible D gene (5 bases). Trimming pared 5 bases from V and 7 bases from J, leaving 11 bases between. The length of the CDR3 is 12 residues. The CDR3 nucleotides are TGTGCCAGCAGTCTCGGGACTTTTGAAGCTTTCTTT. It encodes CASSLGTFEAFF.

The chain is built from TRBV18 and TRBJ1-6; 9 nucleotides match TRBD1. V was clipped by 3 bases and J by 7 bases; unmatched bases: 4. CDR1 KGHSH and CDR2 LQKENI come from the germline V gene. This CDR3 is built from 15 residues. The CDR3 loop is CASSPGQGGNSPLHF. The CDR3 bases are TGTGCCAGCTCACCGGGACAGGGCGGAAATTCACCCCTCCACTTT. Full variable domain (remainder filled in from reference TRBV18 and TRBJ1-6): NAGVMQNPRHLVRRRGQEARLRCSPMKGHSHVYWYRQLPEEGLKFMVYLQKENIIDESGMPKERFSAEFPKEGPSILRIQQVVRGDSAAYFCASSPGQGGNSPLHFGNGTRLTVT.

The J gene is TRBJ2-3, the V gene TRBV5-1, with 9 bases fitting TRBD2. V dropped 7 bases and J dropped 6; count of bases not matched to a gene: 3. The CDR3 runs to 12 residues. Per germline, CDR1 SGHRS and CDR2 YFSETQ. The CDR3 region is CASGAGGDTQYF. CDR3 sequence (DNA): TGCGCCAGCGGCGCGGGGGGGGATACGCAGTATTTT.

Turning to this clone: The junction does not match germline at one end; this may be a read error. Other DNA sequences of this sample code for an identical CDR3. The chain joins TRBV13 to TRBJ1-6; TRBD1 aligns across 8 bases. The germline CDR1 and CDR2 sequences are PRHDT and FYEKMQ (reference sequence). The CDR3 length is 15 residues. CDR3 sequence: CASSLGQGLNSPLHF. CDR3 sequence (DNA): TGTGCCAGCAGCCTAGGACAGGGATTAAATTCACCCCTCCACTTT. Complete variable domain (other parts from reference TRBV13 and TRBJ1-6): AAGVIQSPRHLIKEKRETATLKCYPIPRHDTVYWYQQGPGQDPQFLISFYEKMQSDKGSIPDRFSAQQFSDYHSELNMSSLELGDSALYFCASSLGQGLNSPLHFGNGTRLTVT.